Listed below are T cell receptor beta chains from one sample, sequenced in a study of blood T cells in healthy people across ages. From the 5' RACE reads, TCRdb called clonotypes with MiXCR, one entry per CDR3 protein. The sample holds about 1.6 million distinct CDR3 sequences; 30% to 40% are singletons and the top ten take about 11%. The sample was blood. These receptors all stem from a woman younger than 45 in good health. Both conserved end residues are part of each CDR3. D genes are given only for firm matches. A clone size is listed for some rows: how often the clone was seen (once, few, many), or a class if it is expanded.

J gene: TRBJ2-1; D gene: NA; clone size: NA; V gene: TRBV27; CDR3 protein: CASSFGLSHEQFF; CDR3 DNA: TGTGCCAGCAGTTTTGGACTCAGCCATGAGCAGTTCTTC
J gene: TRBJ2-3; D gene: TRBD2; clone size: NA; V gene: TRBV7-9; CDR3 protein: CASENLGLAVMDTQYF; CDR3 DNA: TGTGCCAGCGAGAACCTGGGACTAGCGGTTATGGATACGCAGTATTTT
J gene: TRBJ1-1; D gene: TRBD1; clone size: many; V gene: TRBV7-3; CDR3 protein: CASSTGQVNTEAFF; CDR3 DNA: TGTGCCAGCAGCACGGGACAGGTGAACACTGAAGCTTTCTTT
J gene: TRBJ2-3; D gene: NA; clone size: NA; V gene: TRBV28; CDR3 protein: CASSLPGTTDTQYF; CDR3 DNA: TGTGCCAGCAGTTTACCAGGCACCACAGATACGCAGTATTTT
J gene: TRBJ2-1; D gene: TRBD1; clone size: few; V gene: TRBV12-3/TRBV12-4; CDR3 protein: CASSPGQGDDEQFF; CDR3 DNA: TGTGCCAGCAGCCCGGGACAGGGGGATGATGAGCAGTTCTTC
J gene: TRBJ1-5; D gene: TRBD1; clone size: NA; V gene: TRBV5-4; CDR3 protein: CASSDGQGGQPQHF; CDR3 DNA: TGTGCCAGCAGCGACGGACAGGGAGGTCAGCCCCAGCATTTT
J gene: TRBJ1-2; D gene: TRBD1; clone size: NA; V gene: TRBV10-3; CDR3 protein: CAISGGQPYGYTF; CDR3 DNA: TGTGCCATCAGTGGGGGACAGCCTTATGGCTACACCTTC
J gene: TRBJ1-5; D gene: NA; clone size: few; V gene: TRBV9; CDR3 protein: CASSEQPDNQPQHF; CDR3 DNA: TGTGCCAGCAGCGAGCAGCCCGACAATCAGCCCCAGCATTTT
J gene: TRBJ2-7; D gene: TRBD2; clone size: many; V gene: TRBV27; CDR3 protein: CASRRTSGGYEQYF; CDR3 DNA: TGTGCCAGCAGACGGACTAGCGGTGGCTACGAGCAGTACTTC
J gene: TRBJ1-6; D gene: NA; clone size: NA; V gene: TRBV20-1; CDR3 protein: CSAAREGDSPLHF; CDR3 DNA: TGCAGTGCTGCCCGAGAGGGAGATTCACCCCTCCACTTT
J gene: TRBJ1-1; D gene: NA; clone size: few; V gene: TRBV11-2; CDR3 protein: CASSLGPAVNTEAFF; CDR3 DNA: TGTGCCAGCAGCTTAGGTCCAGCTGTGAACACTGAAGCTTTCTTT
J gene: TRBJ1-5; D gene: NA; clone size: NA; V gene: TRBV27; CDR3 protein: CASSLIQGPQHF; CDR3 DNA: TGTGCCAGCAGTTTAATCCAGGGCCCCCAGCATTTT
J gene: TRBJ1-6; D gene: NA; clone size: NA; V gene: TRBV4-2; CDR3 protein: CASSQEQFRHSPLHF; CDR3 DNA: TGTGCCAGCAGCCAAGAGCAGTTTCGGCATTCACCCCTCCACTTT
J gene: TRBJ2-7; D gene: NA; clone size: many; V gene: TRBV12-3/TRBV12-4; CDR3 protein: CASSFGTATYEQYF; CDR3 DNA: TGTGCCAGCAGTTTCGGGACGGCGACCTACGAGCAGTACTTC
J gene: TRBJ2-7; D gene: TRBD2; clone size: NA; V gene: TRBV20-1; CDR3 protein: CSASATSRVQAEQYF; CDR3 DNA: TGCAGTGCTAGTGCGACTAGCAGAGTACAAGCCGAGCAGTACTTC
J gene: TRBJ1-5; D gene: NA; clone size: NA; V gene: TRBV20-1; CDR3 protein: CSAREYRHSNQPQHF; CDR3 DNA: TGCAGTGCTAGAGAATACAGGCATAGCAATCAGCCCCAGCATTTT
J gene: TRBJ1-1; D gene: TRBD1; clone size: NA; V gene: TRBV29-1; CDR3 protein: CSVTTGGDTEAFF; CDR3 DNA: TGCAGCGTTACGACAGGGGGCGACACTGAAGCTTTCTTT
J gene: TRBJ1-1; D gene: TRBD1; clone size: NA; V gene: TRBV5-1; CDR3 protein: CASSLSGQGSAEAFF; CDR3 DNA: TGCGCCAGCAGCTTGTCGGGACAGGGTTCCGCTGAAGCTTTCTTT
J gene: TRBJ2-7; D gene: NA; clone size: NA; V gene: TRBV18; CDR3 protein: CASSPRPGGAYEQYF; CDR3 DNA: TGTGCCAGCTCACCTCGTCCGGGTGGAGCCTACGAGCAGTACTTC
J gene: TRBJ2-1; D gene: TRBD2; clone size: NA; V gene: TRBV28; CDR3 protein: CASSRLAVNEQFF; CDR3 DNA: TGTGCCAGCAGTAGACTAGCGGTTAATGAGCAGTTCTTC